The T cell receptor (beta chain) under discussion was sequenced for a study of blood T cells in healthy people across ages. Study conclusions and caveats: In long-lived donors, naive CD4+ cell counts and diversity exceeded those of aged donors. Across the age range, TCR beta diversity per million T cells fell in a roughly linear way.

Germline values: CDR1 LGHNA, CDR2 YNFKEQ. Trimming shortened V by 4 bases and J by 2 bases, and 12 bases separated the two germline ends. There are 14 residues in the CDR3. A few counts support this clonotype. Its target is unknown. Next came a second PCR, run for about 7 to 12 cycles, which used a sample-barcoded 5' primer along with a J-beta primer mix. Samples each returned at least 2.5 million CDR3-containing paired-end reads. TCRdb reprocessed the 5' RACE reads via MiXCR and lists one record per CDR3 protein. Seen here are hundreds of thousands of distinct CDR3 sequences, 20% to 30% observed once, and the top ten hold over 2.5%. This sample was shared with a second study, whose subject was T cells of mothers and their children. That source notes: No persistent microchimeric T cell clones were detected.

The J gene is TRBJ2-7, the V gene TRBV4-2; D unclear. The sequence derives from a boy aged 5-17 years in good health. The source material was blood. The DNA for the CDR3 is TGTGCCAGCAGCCCAAAGAGAACTACCTACGAGCAGTACTTC. This codes for CASSPKRTTYEQYF.